Given below is one T cell receptor beta chain in context. Its antigen is not known. This sample is drawn from a study of immune cell composition in non-small cell lung cancer. Study results and caveats: TIL tumour reactivity correlated with maximal tumour-associated clone frequency in adenocarcinoma. Lung squamous cell carcinoma tumours had significantly higher top 10 clone scores and productive clonality than lung adenocarcinoma. Squamous carcinomas (about 75%) more often had tumour-associated clones >0.5% than adenocarcinomas (roughly 33%).

Only in-frame clones appear in the TCRdb table, and some are missing; sequencing was by immunoSEQ multiplex PCR. The sample consists of some 5,000 clones, 70% to 90% of them appearing once. V was cut by 0 bases and J by 5 bases, with 9 bases left in between. The CDR3 is 15 amino acids. The germline gives CDR1 SGHNT, CDR2 YYREEE (reference sequence). The V gene is TRBV5-4, the J gene TRBJ1-6; D is possibly TRBD1 (5 bases). Sequencing was done on a sample of lung tumor tissue. The source of this sequence is a human donor with non-small cell lung cancer. CDR3 DNA sequence: TGTGCCAGCAGCTTGGCGGGGGGGAATAATTCACCCCTCCACTTT. Encoded protein: CASSLAGGNNSPLHF.